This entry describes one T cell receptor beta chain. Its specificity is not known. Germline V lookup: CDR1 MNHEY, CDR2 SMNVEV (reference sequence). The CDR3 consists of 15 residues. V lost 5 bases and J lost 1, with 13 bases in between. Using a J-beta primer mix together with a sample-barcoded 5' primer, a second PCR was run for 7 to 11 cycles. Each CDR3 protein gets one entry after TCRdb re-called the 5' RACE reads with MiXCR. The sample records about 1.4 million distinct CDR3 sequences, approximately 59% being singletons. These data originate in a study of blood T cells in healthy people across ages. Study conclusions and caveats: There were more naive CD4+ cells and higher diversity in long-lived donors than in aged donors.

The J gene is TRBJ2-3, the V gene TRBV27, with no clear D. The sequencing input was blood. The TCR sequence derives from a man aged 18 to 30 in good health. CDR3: CASSPLADGTDTQYF. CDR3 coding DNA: TGTGCCAGCAGTCCCCTTGCAGATGGCACAGATACGCAGTATTTT.